This T cell receptor (beta chain) emerged from a study of blood T cell repertoires in COVID-19 (dated by TCRdb to between 2020 and 2021). Some background on the complete study: Samples covering the acute and convalescent phases of COVID-19 were provided by collaborators in the United States, Italy and Spain. The prospective study material was composed of cDNA or gDNA derived from T cells, B-cell-depleted T cells, or PBMCs. Subjects who had been exposed to COVID-19, were actively infected with it, or had recovered from it provided the deeply sampled blood TCRbeta repertoires that made up the dataset. A freely available public database, intended as a resource for researchers studying the immune response to SARS-CoV-2, is where the repertoires were released. The samples were drawn from the first 160 participants of the ongoing ImmuneRACE study and from about 1,200 subjects provided by 6 global collaborators. Nearly every sample came with metadata listing a de-identified subject ID, COVID-19 status, age in years and sex. Where available, HLA class I and class II types were obtained from metadata supplied by the sample provider rather than from assay-based typing.

TCRbeta CDR3 regions were amplified from genomic DNA using the immunoSEQ Assay, a bias-controlled multiplex PCR. The source study handled its data this way. The number of nucleated cells in each sample was estimated from the amplification of reference gene primers within the assay. Sequence reads were collapsed and filtered to measure the absolute abundance of every unique TCRbeta CDR3 rearrangement. For each sample, productive Simpson clonality was calculated as the square root of Simpson's diversity index over productive rearrangements. Held by TCRdb, this immuneACCESS table contains in-frame sequences only and omits some clones. Under half of the omission traces to an unresolved V gene where checked; the cause of the rest is unknown. V and J calls and clone size are as listed in that table; D and trimming were resolved from the DNA. Here the sample has roughly 77,000 clones; roughly 80% occur a single time. Jointly, the top ten make up 15% of the sample.

For this clone: The antigen this receptor binds is unknown. No qualities accompany the bases; no much larger clone lies one base away.

The investigation overall reported the following: The amount of clinical and demographic metadata varied by source and participant and was provided uncurated.

At one collaborating source in Seattle, patients were enrolled during active infection and were followed longitudinally through the course of disease. Each collaborating institution followed its own protocols to collect whole blood in K2EDTA tubes. Collaborator samples were shipped for TCRbeta analysis as frozen whole blood, isolated PBMCs, or DNA extracted from either sample type. For CDR1 and CDR2, the germline V gene lists SGHTA and FQGNSA. The CDR3 contains 16 residues, cysteine and phenylalanine counted. CDR3 DNA is the only sequence kept; it has 48 bases, read in frame from the first base. The junction shows trimming of 5 bases on V and 2 bases on J, and the gene matches do not reach 4 bases of it.

What was sequenced was peripheral blood. The V gene is TRBV7-2 and the J gene is TRBJ2-7, with 15 bases in between that match TRBD2. The origin of this receptor is a man aged 55 to 70 with COVID-19, enrolled during active disease. In nucleotide form, the sequence is TGTGCCAGCAGCAAGGGACTAGCGGGAGGAGCCTACGAGCAGTACTTC. This yields the protein CASSKGLAGGAYEQYF.